The 18 T cell receptor beta chains below were found in one sample sequenced in a study of shared T cell receptors in the human thymus. Assay used: immunoSEQ multiplex PCR; TCRdb lists only in-frame clones, some missing. This sample has 55,000 to 75,000 clones, with over 90% found just once. The sequenced sample was thymocytes. All receptors come from a human donor.

The rearrangement links TRBV11-3 to TRBJ2-7; TRBD1 agrees at 9 bases. CDR1 is SGHNT and CDR2 is YENEEA in the germline V gene. The CDR3 is 15 residues long. V gave up 5 bases and J gave up 3 bases; unmatched junction bases: 8. The CDR3 nucleotides read TGTGCCAGCAGCCCCCGTACAGGGGGCAACTACGAGCAGTACTTC. It translates to CASSPRTGGNYEQYF.

The chain employs TRBV28 and TRBJ1-1, with D tentatively TRBD1 (6 bases). CDR1 and CDR2 from the germline V gene are MDHEN and SYDVKM. This CDR3 region has 15 residues. With 6 bases removed from V and 0 bases from J, the gap between germline ends came to 14 bases. CDR3 nucleotide sequence: TGTGCCAGCAGCCGACAGGAGCTATTGAACACTGAAGCTTTCTTT. The encoded protein is CASSRQELLNTEAFF.

The genes are TRBV4-3 and TRBJ1-1; 12 positions agree with TRBD1. J lost 0 bases, V lost 4 bases, and 15 bases had no gene match. The CDR3 is 20 amino acids. Germline CDR1 reads LGHNA; CDR2 reads YSLEER. As DNA, the CDR3 is TGCGCCAGCAGCCGGGACAGGGGGCGCAGTCAGCGGGGGCTGAACACTGAAGCTTTCTTT. Its translation: CASSRDRGRSQRGLNTEAFF.

The V and J genes are TRBV19 and TRBJ2-2; D unresolved. Germline CDR1 is LNHDA and CDR2 is SQIVND (reference sequence). The CDR3 has 14 residues. V dropped 7 bases and J dropped 1 base, with 10 bases sitting between them. The CDR3 loop reads CASTPPRNTGELFF. The CDR3 coding sequence is TGTGCCAGTACCCCCCCGCGGAACACCGGGGAGCTGTTTTTT.

The chain recombines TRBV9 with TRBJ1-6; D not resolved. Germline CDR1 is SGDLS and CDR2 is YYNGEE. The CDR3 runs to 13 residues. V shed 3 bases and J shed 4 bases, with 5 bases lying between them. CDR3 coding DNA: TGTGCCAGCAGCGGACAATATAATTCACCCCTCCACTTT. Protein sequence: CASSGQYNSPLHF. The full variable domain, with the rest looked up from reference TRBV9 and TRBJ1-6, is DSGVTQTPKHLITATGQRVTLRCSPRSGDLSVYWYQQSLDQGLQFLIQYYNGEERAKGNILERFSAQQFPDLHSELNLSSLELGDSALYFCASSGQYNSPLHFGNGTRLTVT.

The V and J genes are TRBV27 and TRBJ2-1; D remains unclear. CDR1 and CDR2 (germline): MNHEY, SMNVEV (reference sequence). Trimming left V 6 bases short and J 9 bases short, with 12 bases between. The CDR3 consists of 12 residues. CDR3 nucleotides: TGTGCCAGCAGCTTGGGCGTTTCTGAGCAGTTCTTC. This encodes CASSLGVSEQFF.

The chain combines TRBV14 with TRBJ2-7, with 7 bases that match TRBD1. Per the germline V gene, CDR1 is SGHDN and CDR2 is FVKESK. The CDR3 is 15 residues long. The V segment lost 1 base and the J segment 4 bases; nucleotides outside the gene matches: 7. The CDR3: CASSQAVQGPYEQYF. CDR3 DNA sequence: TGTGCCAGCAGCCAAGCCGTACAGGGGCCATACGAGCAGTACTTC.

The chain couples TRBV5-6 to TRBJ2-7; D is unresolved. The CDR3 spans 15 residues. The V gene lost 3 bases and the J gene lost 0 bases, with 13 bases spanning the gap. Germline loops: CDR1 SGHDT, CDR2 YYEEEE. CDR3 in DNA: TGTGCCAGCAGCTGTGGGTACACGAGCTCCTACGAGCAGTACTTC. Translation: CASSCGYTSSYEQYF.

The genes are TRBV6-5 and TRBJ1-1; perhaps TRBD1 as D (6 bases). The V end lost 5 bases, the J end lost 5 bases, and 18 bases lay between the germline ends. The germline CDR1 and CDR2 sequences are MNHEY and SVGAGI. CDR3 length: 15 residues. The CDR3 DNA sequence: TGTGCCAGCAGTAAACCGGACAGCTCAAAAACTGAAGCTTTCTTT. Protein product: CASSKPDSSKTEAFF.

In the case of this clone: The identical CDR3 is also encoded by other nucleotide sequences in the sample. The chain couples TRBV27 to TRBJ1-5, with TRBD1 identical over 8 bases. From germline, CDR1 is MNHEY and CDR2 SMNVEV (reference sequence). CDR3 length: 17 amino acids. V was clipped by 6 bases and J by 0 bases; unmatched bases: 10. The CDR3 spells CASSSTGAPYSNQPQHF. The CDR3 nucleotides read TGTGCCAGCAGCTCGACAGGGGCCCCCTATAGCAATCAGCCCCAGCATTTT.

Only a few counts were recorded for this clone. The chain links TRBV30 to TRBJ1-1; a weak D match, TRBD1 (6 bases). The germline CDR1 and CDR2 sequences are GTSNPN and SVGIG (reference sequence). The V and J ends lost 5 bases and 5 bases respectively, with 12 bases between them. The CDR3 extends over 12 amino acids. CDR3 nucleotide sequence: TGTGCCTGGCGGGACACCCTAACTGAAGCTTTCTTT. Its protein product is CAWRDTLTEAFF.

This clone was found once. The chain carries TRBV7-9 and TRBJ1-2; perhaps TRBD1 as D (6 bases). Germline-derived CDR1 and CDR2 are SEHNR and FQNEAQ (reference sequence). CDR3 length: 15 residues. V lost 3 bases, J lost 2 bases, and 13 bases lay in between. CDR3 nucleotide sequence: TGTGCCAGCAGCTTGGCCGGGGACACCAACTATGGCTACACCTTC. It codes for CASSLAGDTNYGYTF.

The chain joins TRBV5-3 to TRBJ1-1, with D unresolved. TRBV5-3 is an ORF; its function is uncertain. The V and J ends lost 4 bases and 0 bases respectively, with 19 bases between them. The CDR3 spans 17 residues. The chain's CDR3 is CARSPRMRISLNTEAFF. CDR3 nucleotide sequence: TGTGCCAGAAGCCCCCGGATGAGGATCAGCTTGAACACTGAAGCTTTCTTT.

V gene TRBV5-8 combines with J gene TRBJ2-7; D gene unclear. Germline V lookup: CDR1 SGHTS, CDR2 YDEGEE. V lost 2 bases and J 2 bases, leaving 17 bases between the germline ends. The CDR3 has 16 amino acids. Here the CDR3 DNA reads TGTGCCAGCAGCTTTCGGACGAAACCGAAGGCCTACGAGCAGTACTTC. Amino acids: CASSFRTKPKAYEQYF.

The chain couples TRBV5-1 to TRBJ1-5; D uncertain. Per germline, CDR1 SGHRS and CDR2 YFSETQ. V gave up 2 bases and J gave up 13 bases, with 19 bases separating them. The CDR3 spans 14 residues. In DNA form, the CDR3 reads TGCGCCAGCAGCTTTGGGCCGGGGTACTGGTCTCAGCATTTT. Translating it yields CASSFGPGYWSQHF.

The chain has TRBV18 and TRBJ2-7; 12 positions agree with TRBD2. The V and J ends lost 0 bases and 7 bases, in that order; junction bases with no gene match: 13. The CDR3 has 18 amino acids. Germline V gene sequence: CDR1 KGHSH, CDR2 LQKENI. The CDR3 protein is CASSPPASGGARGEEQYF. The CDR3 DNA is TGTGCCAGCTCACCACCGGCTAGCGGGGGGGCCCGCGGAGAAGAGCAGTACTTC.

The CDR3 DNA is TGTGCCAGCTCACCCGCCGCAGTTCGGGGGGGCCATGGCTACACCTTC. It yields the protein CASSPAAVRGGHGYTF. J is TRBJ1-2 and V is TRBV18; the D gene is possibly TRBD1 (6 bases). Trimming stripped 3 bases from V and 6 bases from J, with 20 bases between. This CDR3 has 16 amino acids. The germline CDR1 and CDR2 sequences are KGHSH and LQKENI.

This chain links TRBV7-2 with TRBJ2-2; a weak D match, TRBD2 (6 bases). Trimming cost V 5 bases and J 0 bases, with 10 bases left between them. The CDR3 sequence is 15 residues long. Germline V gene lookup returns CDR1 SGHTA and CDR2 FQGNSA. CDR3 in DNA: TGTGCCAGCAGCCCTAGCGTCGCGAACACCGGGGAGCTGTTTTTT. The encoded protein is CASSPSVANTGELFF.